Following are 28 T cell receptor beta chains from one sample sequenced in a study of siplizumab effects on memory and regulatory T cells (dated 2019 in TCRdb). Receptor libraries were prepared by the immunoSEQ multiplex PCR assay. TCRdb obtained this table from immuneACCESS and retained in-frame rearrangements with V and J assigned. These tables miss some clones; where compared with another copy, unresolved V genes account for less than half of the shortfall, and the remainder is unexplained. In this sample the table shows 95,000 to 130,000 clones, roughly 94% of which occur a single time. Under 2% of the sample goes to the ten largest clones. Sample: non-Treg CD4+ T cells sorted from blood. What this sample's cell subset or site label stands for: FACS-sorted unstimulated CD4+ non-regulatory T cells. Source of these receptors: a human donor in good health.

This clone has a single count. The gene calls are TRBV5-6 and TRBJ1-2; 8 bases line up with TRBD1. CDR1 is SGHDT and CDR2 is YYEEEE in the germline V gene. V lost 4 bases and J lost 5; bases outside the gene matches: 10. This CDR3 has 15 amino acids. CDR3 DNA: TGTGCCAGCAGCCCGAGGACAGGGTATGTTTATGGCTACACCTTC. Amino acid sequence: CASSPRTGYVYGYTF. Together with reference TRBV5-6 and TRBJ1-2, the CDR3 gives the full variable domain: DAGVTQSPTHLIKTRGQQVTLRCSPKSGHDTVSWYQQALGQGPQFIFQYYEEEERQRGNFPDRFSGHQFPNYSSELNVNALLLGDSALYLCASSPRTGYVYGYTFGSGTRLTVV.

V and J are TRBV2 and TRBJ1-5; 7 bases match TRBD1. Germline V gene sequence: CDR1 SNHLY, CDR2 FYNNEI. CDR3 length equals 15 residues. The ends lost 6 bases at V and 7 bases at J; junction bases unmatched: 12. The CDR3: CASSVHQGDGQPQHF. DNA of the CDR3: TGTGCCAGCAGCGTACACCAGGGGGATGGACAGCCCCAGCATTTT.

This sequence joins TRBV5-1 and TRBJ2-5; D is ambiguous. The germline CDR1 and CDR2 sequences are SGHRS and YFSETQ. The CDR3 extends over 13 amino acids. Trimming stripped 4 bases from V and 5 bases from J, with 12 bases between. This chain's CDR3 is CASSPLGRETQYF. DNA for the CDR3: TGCGCCAGCAGCCCCCTGGGTCGGGAGACCCAGTACTTC.

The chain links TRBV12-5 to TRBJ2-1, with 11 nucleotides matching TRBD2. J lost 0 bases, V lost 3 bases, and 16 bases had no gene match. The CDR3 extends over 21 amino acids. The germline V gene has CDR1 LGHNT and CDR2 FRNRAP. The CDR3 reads CASGFRRFGLAGYRSYNEQFF. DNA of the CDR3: TGTGCTAGTGGTTTTAGGCGGTTCGGACTAGCGGGTTACCGCTCCTACAATGAGCAGTTCTTC.

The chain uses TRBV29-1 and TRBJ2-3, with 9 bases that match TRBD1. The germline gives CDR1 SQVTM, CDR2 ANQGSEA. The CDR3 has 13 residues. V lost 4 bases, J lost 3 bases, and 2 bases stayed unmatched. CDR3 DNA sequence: TGCAGCGTTGCCGGGACAGGGACAGATACGCAGTATTTT. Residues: CSVAGTGTDTQYF.

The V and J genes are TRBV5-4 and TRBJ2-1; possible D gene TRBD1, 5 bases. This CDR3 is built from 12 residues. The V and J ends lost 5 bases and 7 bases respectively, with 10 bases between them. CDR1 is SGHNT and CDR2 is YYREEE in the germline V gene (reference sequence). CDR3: CASRLDRNEQFF. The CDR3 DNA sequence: TGTGCCAGCAGACTCGACAGAAATGAGCAGTTCTTC.

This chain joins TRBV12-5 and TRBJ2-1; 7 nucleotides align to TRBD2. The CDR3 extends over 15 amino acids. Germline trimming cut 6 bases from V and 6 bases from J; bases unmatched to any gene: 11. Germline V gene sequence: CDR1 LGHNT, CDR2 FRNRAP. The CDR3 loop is CASGPTGRIVNEQFF. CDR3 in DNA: TGTGCTAGTGGCCCGACCGGGAGGATTGTCAATGAGCAGTTCTTC. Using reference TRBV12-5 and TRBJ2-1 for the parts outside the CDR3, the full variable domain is DARVTQTPRHKVTEMGQEVTMRCQPILGHNTVFWYRQTMMQGLELLAYFRNRAPLDDSGMPKDRFSAEMPDATLATLKIQPSEPRDSAVYFCASGPTGRIVNEQFFGPGTRLTVL.

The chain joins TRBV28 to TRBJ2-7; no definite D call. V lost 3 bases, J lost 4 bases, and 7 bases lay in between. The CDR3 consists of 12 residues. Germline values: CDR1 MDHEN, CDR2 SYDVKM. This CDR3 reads CASSLDVYEQYF. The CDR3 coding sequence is TGTGCCAGCAGTTTGGACGTGTACGAGCAGTACTTC.

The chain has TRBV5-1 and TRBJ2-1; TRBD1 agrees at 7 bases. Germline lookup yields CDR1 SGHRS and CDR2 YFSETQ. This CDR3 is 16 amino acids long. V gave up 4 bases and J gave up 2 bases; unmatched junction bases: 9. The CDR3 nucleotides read TGCGCCAGCAGCGAGAAGACAGGGTCTGCCTACAATGAGCAGTTCTTC. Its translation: CASSEKTGSAYNEQFF.

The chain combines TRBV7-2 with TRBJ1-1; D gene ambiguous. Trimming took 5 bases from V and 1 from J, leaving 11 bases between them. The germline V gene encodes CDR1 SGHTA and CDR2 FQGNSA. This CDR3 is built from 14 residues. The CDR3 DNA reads TGTGCCAGCAGCCCCTGGACGGGGAACACTGAAGCTTTCTTT. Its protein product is CASSPWTGNTEAFF.

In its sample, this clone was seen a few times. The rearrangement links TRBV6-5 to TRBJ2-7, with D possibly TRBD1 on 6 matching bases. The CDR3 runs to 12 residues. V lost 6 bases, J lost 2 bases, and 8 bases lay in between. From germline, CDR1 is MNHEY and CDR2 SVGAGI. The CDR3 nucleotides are TGTGCCAGCAGGACAGGTACCTACGAGCAGTACTTC. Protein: CASRTGTYEQYF.

In DNA, the CDR3 is TGCGCCAGCAGCCAAGTACATCTATATAGCAATCAGCCCCAGCATTTT. Residues: CASSQVHLYSNQPQHF. The J gene is TRBJ1-5, the V gene TRBV4-1; D is ambiguous. Germline CDR1 and CDR2: MGHRA and YSYEKL. V gave up 1 base and J gave up 0 bases, with 10 bases separating them. The length of the CDR3 is 16 residues.

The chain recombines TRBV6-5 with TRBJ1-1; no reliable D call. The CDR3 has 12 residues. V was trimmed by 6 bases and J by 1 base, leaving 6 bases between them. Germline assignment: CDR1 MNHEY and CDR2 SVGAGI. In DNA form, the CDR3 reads TGTGCCAGCAGACGAGGGAACACTGAAGCTTTCTTT. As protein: CASRRGNTEAFF.

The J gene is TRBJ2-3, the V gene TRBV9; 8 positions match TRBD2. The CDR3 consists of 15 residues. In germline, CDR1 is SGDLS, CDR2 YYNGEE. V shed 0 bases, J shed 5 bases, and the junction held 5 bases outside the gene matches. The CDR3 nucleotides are TGTGCCAGCAGCGTAGCGGGAGGGCCTGAAGATACGCAGTATTTT. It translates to CASSVAGGPEDTQYF.

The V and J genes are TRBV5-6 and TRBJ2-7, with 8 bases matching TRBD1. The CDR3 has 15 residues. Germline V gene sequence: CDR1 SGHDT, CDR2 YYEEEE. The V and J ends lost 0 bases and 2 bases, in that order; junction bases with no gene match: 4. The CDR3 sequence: CASSLGDRITYEQYF. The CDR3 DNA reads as TGTGCCAGCAGCTTGGGGGACAGGATTACCTACGAGCAGTACTTC.

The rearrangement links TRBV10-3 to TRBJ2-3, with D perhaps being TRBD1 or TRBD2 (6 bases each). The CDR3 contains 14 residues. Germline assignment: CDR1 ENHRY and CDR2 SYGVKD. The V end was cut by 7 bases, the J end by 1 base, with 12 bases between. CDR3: CAIKRGEGTDTQYF. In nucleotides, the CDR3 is TGTGCCATCAAAAGGGGGGAAGGCACAGATACGCAGTATTTT.

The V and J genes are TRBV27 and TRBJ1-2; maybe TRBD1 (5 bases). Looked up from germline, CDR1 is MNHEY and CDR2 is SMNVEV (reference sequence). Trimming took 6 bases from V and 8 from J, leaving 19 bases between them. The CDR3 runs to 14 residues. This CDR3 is CASRTSGTVGGYTF. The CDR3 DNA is TGTGCCAGCAGAACTTCGGGGACGGTCGGGGGCTACACCTTC.

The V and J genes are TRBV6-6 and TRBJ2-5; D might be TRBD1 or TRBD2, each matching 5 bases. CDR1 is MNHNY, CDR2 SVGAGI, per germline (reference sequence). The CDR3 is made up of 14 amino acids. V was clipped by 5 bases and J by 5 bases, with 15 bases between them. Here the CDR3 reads CASSPGTRGETQYF. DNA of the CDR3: TGTGCCAGCAGTCCTGGGACCCGTGGGGAGACCCAGTACTTC.

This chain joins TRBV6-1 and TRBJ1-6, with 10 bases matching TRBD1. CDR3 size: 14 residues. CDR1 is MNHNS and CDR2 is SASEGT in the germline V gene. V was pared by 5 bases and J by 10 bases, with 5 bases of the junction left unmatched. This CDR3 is CASSTGQGGSPLHF. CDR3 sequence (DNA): TGTGCCAGCAGTACCGGACAGGGGGGCTCACCCCTCCACTTT.

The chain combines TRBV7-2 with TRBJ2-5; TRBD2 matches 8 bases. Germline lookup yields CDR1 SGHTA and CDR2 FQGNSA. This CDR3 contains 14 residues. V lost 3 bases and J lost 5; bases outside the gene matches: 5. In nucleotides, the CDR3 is TGTGCCAGCAGCTTGGGACTAGGAATTGAGACCCAGTACTTC. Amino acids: CASSLGLGIETQYF.

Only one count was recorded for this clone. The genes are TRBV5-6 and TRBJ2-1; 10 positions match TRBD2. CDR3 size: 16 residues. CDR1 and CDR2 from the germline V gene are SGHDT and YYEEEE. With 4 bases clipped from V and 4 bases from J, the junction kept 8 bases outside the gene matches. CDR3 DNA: TGTGCCAGCAGCCCCAATCTAGCGGGAGTATACAATGAGCAGTTCTTC. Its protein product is CASSPNLAGVYNEQFF.

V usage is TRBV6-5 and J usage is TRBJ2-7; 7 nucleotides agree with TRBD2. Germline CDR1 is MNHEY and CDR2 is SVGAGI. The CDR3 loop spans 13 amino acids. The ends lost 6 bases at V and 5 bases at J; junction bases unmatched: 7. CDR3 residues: CASSRGGSNEQYF. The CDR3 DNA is TGTGCCAGCAGCCGTGGCGGGAGCAACGAGCAGTACTTC.

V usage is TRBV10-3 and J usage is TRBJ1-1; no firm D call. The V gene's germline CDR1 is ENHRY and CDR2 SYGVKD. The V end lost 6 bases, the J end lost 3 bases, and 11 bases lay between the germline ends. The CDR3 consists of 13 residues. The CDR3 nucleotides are TGTGCCATCAGCCACCCCGACTACACTGAAGCTTTCTTT. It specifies CAISHPDYTEAFF.

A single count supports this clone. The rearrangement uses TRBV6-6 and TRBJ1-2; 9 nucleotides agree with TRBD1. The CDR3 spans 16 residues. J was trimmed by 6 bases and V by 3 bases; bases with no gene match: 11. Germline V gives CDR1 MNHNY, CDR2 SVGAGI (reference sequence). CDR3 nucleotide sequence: TGTGCCAGCAGTTATTCCCGGGACAGGGACCTCGATGGCTACACCTTC. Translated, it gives CASSYSRDRDLDGYTF.

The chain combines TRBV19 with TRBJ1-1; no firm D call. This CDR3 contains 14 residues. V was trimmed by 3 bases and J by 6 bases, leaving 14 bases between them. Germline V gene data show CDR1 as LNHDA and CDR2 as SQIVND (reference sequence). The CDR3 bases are TGTGCCAGTAGTATCGATCCCTCGTTGGCTGAAGCTTTCTTT. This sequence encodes CASSIDPSLAEAFF. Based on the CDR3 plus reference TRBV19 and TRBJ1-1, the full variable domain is DGGITQSPKYLFRKEGQNVTLSCEQNLNHDAMYWYRQDPGQGLRLIYYSQIVNDFQKGDIAEGYSVSREKKESFPLTVTSAQKNPTAFYLCASSIDPSLAEAFFGQGTRLTVV.

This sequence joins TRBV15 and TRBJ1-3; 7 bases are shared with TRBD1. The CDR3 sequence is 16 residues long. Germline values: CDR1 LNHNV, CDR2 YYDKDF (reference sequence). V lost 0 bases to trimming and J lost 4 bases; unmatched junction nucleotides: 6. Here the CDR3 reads CATSRDAQGKGNTIYF. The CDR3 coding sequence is TGTGCCACCAGCAGAGATGCACAGGGGAAAGGAAACACCATATATTTT. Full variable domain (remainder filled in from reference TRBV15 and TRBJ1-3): DAMVIQNPRYQVTQFGKPVTLSCSQTLNHNVMYWYQQKSSQAPKLLFHYYDKDFNNEADTPDNFQSRRPNTSFCFLDIRSPGLGDTAMYLCATSRDAQGKGNTIYFGEGSWLTVV.

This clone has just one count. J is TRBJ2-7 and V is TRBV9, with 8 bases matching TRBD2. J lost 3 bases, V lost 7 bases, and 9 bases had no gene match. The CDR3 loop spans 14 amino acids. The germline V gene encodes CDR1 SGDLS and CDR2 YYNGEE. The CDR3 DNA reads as TGTGCCAGCGCCCCCGGGACTAGGGACTACGAGCAGTACTTC. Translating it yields CASAPGTRDYEQYF.

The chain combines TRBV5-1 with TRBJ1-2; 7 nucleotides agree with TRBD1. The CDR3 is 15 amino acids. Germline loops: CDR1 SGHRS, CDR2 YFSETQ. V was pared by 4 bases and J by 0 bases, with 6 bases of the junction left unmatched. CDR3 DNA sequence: TGCGCCAGCAGCCCTGGACAGGAAGCTAACTATGGCTACACCTTC. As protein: CASSPGQEANYGYTF.